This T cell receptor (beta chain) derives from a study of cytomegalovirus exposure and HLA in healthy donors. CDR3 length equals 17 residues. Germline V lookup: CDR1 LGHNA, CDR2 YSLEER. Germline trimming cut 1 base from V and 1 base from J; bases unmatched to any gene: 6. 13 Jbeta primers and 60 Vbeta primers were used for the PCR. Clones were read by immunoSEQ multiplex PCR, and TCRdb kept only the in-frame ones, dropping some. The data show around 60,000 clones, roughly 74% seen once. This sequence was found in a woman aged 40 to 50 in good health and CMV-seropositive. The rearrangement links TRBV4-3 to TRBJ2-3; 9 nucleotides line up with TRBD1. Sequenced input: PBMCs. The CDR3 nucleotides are TGCGCCAGCAGCCAAGTGGGGACAGGGACGGGCACAGATACGCAGTATTTT. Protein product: CASSQVGTGTGTDTQYF.